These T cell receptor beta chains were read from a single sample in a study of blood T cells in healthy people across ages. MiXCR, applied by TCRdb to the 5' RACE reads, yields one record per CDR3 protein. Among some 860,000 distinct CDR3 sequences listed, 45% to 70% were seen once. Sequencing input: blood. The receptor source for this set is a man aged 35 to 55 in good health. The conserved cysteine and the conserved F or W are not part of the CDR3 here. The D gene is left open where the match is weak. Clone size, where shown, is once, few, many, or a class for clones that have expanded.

cdr3_aa: ASKVRGNRGREWDEQF
d_call: TRBD1
v_call: TRBV19
clone_size: few

cdr3_aa: ATSLGTGTTEAF
d_call: TRBD1
v_call: TRBV24-1
clone_size: NA

cdr3_aa: SARAIRGEYGYT
d_call: NA
v_call: TRBV20-1
clone_size: NA

cdr3_aa: ASSDSTGGQDLSYEQY
d_call: TRBD1
v_call: TRBV6-4
clone_size: once

cdr3_aa: ASSSVGVGNQPQH
d_call: NA
v_call: TRBV28
clone_size: NA

cdr3_aa: ASSPRTSGRARSYNEQF
d_call: TRBD2
v_call: TRBV18
clone_size: NA

cdr3_aa: ASSFRGRDYEQY
d_call: NA
v_call: TRBV7-2
clone_size: few

cdr3_aa: ASSYTGEETQY
d_call: TRBD1
v_call: TRBV11-1
clone_size: NA

cdr3_aa: ASSQERGLPPREQY
d_call: TRBD2
v_call: TRBV4-2
clone_size: many

cdr3_aa: ASSSQYRAYNEQF
d_call: NA
v_call: TRBV12-1
clone_size: NA

cdr3_aa: SVEDLDSNYGYT
d_call: NA
v_call: TRBV29-1
clone_size: NA

cdr3_aa: ASSVVAGGLHRGEQF
d_call: TRBD2
v_call: TRBV9
clone_size: NA

cdr3_aa: ASSLPHWTLSSYNEQF
d_call: NA
v_call: TRBV28
clone_size: NA

cdr3_aa: ASSLVGFGLEDTQY
d_call: NA
v_call: TRBV5-1
clone_size: NA

cdr3_aa: ASSFHGETILAGTTSTDTQY
d_call: TRBD2
v_call: TRBV12-3/TRBV12-4
clone_size: NA

cdr3_aa: ASSSRTSGSRSYEQY
d_call: TRBD2
v_call: TRBV7-2
clone_size: few

cdr3_aa: SVGSIGGVSDTQY
d_call: TRBD2
v_call: TRBV29-1
clone_size: NA

cdr3_aa: ASSLEGTGDHEKLF
d_call: TRBD1
v_call: TRBV11-3
clone_size: NA

cdr3_aa: ASSLRPTVGETQY
d_call: NA
v_call: TRBV27
clone_size: many

cdr3_aa: ASSLDPGGRASGELF
d_call: TRBD2
v_call: TRBV11-2
clone_size: once

cdr3_aa: ATSRADRNYGYT
d_call: NA
v_call: TRBV15
clone_size: few

cdr3_aa: ASRTSTSGGFTDTQY
d_call: TRBD2
v_call: TRBV5-1
clone_size: NA

cdr3_aa: ASSATGEHETDTQY
d_call: TRBD1
v_call: TRBV5-1
clone_size: few

cdr3_aa: ASSLVGGSETQY
d_call: TRBD2
v_call: TRBV12-3/TRBV12-4
clone_size: NA

cdr3_aa: ASSLGRQGPFNEQF
d_call: NA
v_call: TRBV7-3
clone_size: NA

cdr3_aa: ASSLERQLGSPLH
d_call: NA
v_call: TRBV7-2
clone_size: NA

cdr3_aa: ASSTWNSYYGYT
d_call: NA
v_call: TRBV5-8
clone_size: few

cdr3_aa: ASSSTETQETQY
d_call: NA
v_call: TRBV27
clone_size: once

cdr3_aa: ASSELGGLDPGDTQY
d_call: NA
v_call: TRBV6-1
clone_size: NA

cdr3_aa: SARDSSRPYGYT
d_call: NA
v_call: TRBV20-1
clone_size: NA

cdr3_aa: ASSSIGLAVGDTQY
d_call: TRBD2
v_call: TRBV7-6
clone_size: many

cdr3_aa: ASSQDGWGAKLF
d_call: NA
v_call: TRBV4-3
clone_size: NA

cdr3_aa: SAQTDDPYYEQY
d_call: NA
v_call: TRBV20-1
clone_size: NA

cdr3_aa: ASSNTHNRDRVNSPLH
d_call: NA
v_call: TRBV6-5
clone_size: few

cdr3_aa: ASSTSRANGYT
d_call: NA
v_call: TRBV6-5
clone_size: NA

cdr3_aa: ASSQNRGNEQF
d_call: NA
v_call: TRBV3-1
clone_size: many

cdr3_aa: ATRPGSGNTDTQY
d_call: TRBD2
v_call: TRBV24-1
clone_size: few

cdr3_aa: ASSLPSGGQETQY
d_call: TRBD2
v_call: TRBV5-1
clone_size: NA

cdr3_aa: SATPPGPTGELF
d_call: NA
v_call: TRBV20-1
clone_size: few

cdr3_aa: ASSLGFGETQY
d_call: NA
v_call: TRBV7-2
clone_size: many

cdr3_aa: ASSTGQGAGNSPLH
d_call: TRBD1
v_call: TRBV7-6
clone_size: NA

cdr3_aa: SARVLETDGEKLF
d_call: NA
v_call: TRBV20-1
clone_size: NA

cdr3_aa: AISESIPSDSVKNIQY
d_call: NA
v_call: TRBV10-3
clone_size: NA